Each of the 25 T cell receptor beta chains below was sequenced from the same sample in a study of glioma-infiltrating T cells after dendritic cell vaccination. The data were produced by immunoSEQ multiplex PCR, yet TCRdb's version contains in-frame clones alone and is incomplete. The sample lists 85,000 or so clones, 85% occurring once. This sample's time point: after dendritic cell vaccination, including at tumor progression/relapse. The sequencing used blood, collected after dendritic cell vaccination. These receptors all come from a human donor with glioblastoma.

In nucleotides, the CDR3 is TGTGCCAGTAGTCCATTACCCGAGCTGACACATAACACCGGGGAGCTGTTTTTT. Its protein product is CASSPLPELTHNTGELFF. V and J are TRBV19 and TRBJ2-2, with D hard to call. Germline V CDR1 and CDR2: LNHDA, SQIVND (reference sequence). Between the trimmed V and J ends, which lost 5 bases and 2 bases, there was a span of 21 bases. The CDR3 spans 18 residues.

This chain connects TRBV4-1 to TRBJ2-5, with D possibly being TRBD2 (6 bases). The J call may not be correct, given that the DNA end is closer to TRBJ2-7. The CDR3 is made up of 16 amino acids. Germline CDR1 reads MGHRA; CDR2 reads YSYEKL. CDR3 residues: CASSQDHRLGRREQYF. In DNA form, the CDR3 reads TGCGCCAGCAGCCAAGATCACAGACTAGGGCGACGCGAGCAGTACTTC.

For the CDR3, the DNA is TGCGCCAGCAGCCCGAATTACGTCGGGACAGGGGTAGGGACTGAAGCTTTCTTT. This encodes CASSPNYVGTGVGTEAFF. This chain links TRBV5-1 with TRBJ1-1, with 10 bases aligning to TRBD1. CDR3 length equals 18 residues. With V trimmed by 4 bases and J by 5 bases, 17 bases remained unmatched. Germline loops: CDR1 SGHRS, CDR2 YFSETQ.

The genes are TRBV7-2 and TRBJ2-7, with 9 bases aligning to TRBD2. CDR1 and CDR2 (germline): SGHTA, FQGNSA. After removal of 4 bases from V and 4 bases from J, the junction contained 5 bases not matched to a gene. The CDR3 loop spans 14 amino acids. CDR3 residues: CASSSIAGDYEQYF. Written as DNA, the CDR3 is TGTGCCAGCAGCTCCATAGCGGGGGATTACGAGCAGTACTTC.

The chain employs TRBV29-1 and TRBJ1-1; TRBD1 aligns across 10 bases. The CDR3 is made up of 14 amino acids. Germline V lookup: CDR1 SQVTM, CDR2 ANQGSEA. The J segment lost 5 bases and the V segment lost 6 bases, leaving 9 bases of the junction unmatched. As DNA, the CDR3 is TGCAGCGTAAGGGACAGGGGTTTTTCTACTGAAGCTTTCTTT. This encodes CSVRDRGFSTEAFF.

This sequence joins TRBV7-9 and TRBJ2-7; the D is unclear. Germline values: CDR1 SEHNR, CDR2 FQNEAQ (reference sequence). The ends were cut back, 5 bases at V and 2 bases at J, with 22 bases in the middle. The CDR3 totals 17 residues. The CDR3 here is CASSPGGPTAAAYEQYF. For the CDR3, the DNA is TGTGCCAGCAGCCCCGGCGGCCCTACTGCGGCGGCCTACGAGCAGTACTTC.

The V gene is TRBV28, the J gene TRBJ1-5, with D tentatively TRBD1 (6 bases). The CDR3 extends over 20 amino acids. Trimming stripped 6 bases from V and 1 base from J, with 28 bases between. Germline V CDR1 and CDR2: MDHEN, SYDVKM. This chain's CDR3 is CASRTHQTYRDEVSNQPQHF. CDR3 coding DNA: TGTGCCAGCAGGACCCATCAGACTTACAGGGACGAGGTCAGCAATCAGCCCCAGCATTTT.

The CDR3 sequence: CATSSTSGRSLYNEQFF. DNA of the CDR3: TGTGCCACCAGCAGCACAAGCGGGAGGAGCTTGTACAATGAGCAGTTCTTC. The genes are TRBV15 and TRBJ2-1, with 9 bases aligning to TRBD2. The germline V gene has CDR1 LNHNV and CDR2 YYDKDF (reference sequence). Germline trimming cut 3 bases from V and 4 bases from J; bases unmatched to any gene: 10. The CDR3 has 17 amino acids. The variable domain in full, with the rest retrieved from reference TRBV15 and TRBJ2-1, is DAMVIQNPRYQVTQFGKPVTLSCSQTLNHNVMYWYQQKSSQAPKLLFHYYDKDFNNEADTPDNFQSRRPNTSFCFLDIRSPGLGDTAMYLCATSSTSGRSLYNEQFFGPGTRLTVL.

The chain has TRBV7-7 and TRBJ1-1; D is undetermined. Trimming left V 2 bases short and J 3 bases short, with 7 bases between. The CDR3 contains 13 residues. CDR1 and CDR2 (germline): SSHAT, FNYEAQ (reference sequence). The CDR3 is CASSLHKDTEAFF. The CDR3 nucleotides are TGTGCCAGCAGCTTACACAAAGACACTGAAGCTTTCTTT.

This clone occurred a few times. The chain couples TRBV6-5 to TRBJ1-5; no clear D. Looked up from germline, CDR1 is MNHEY and CDR2 is SVGAGI. V lost 4 bases to trimming and J lost 5 bases, with 12 bases between them. The CDR3 runs to 14 residues. The CDR3 nucleotides read TGTGCCAGCAGTTCGACGGGGTTGCATCAGCCCCAGCATTTT. Its protein is CASSSTGLHQPQHF.

This clone appeared a few times. The J gene is TRBJ1-2, the V gene TRBV27, with 7 nucleotides matching TRBD1. This CDR3 spans 13 amino acids. Germline trimming cut 5 bases from V and 7 bases from J; bases unmatched to any gene: 7. The germline V gene encodes CDR1 MNHEY and CDR2 SMNVEV (reference sequence). CDR3 sequence: CASSTDRVAGYTF. DNA of the CDR3: TGTGCCAGCAGTACCGACAGGGTTGCTGGCTACACCTTC.

This clone was seen only once. This chain uses TRBV9 with TRBJ2-7; tentatively, D is TRBD1 (5 bases). The CDR3 contains 15 residues. Trimming took off 4 bases at V and 0 bases at J, with 14 bases between the two ends. Looked up from germline, CDR1 is SGDLS and CDR2 is YYNGEE. The CDR3 spells CASSILGDSSYEQYF. CDR3 nucleotides: TGTGCCAGCAGCATTCTGGGTGACAGCTCCTACGAGCAGTACTTC.

The J gene is TRBJ1-3, the V gene TRBV19; a weak D match, TRBD1 (6 bases). The CDR3 contains 17 residues. From germline, CDR1 is LNHDA and CDR2 SQIVND (reference sequence). The V end lost 9 bases, the J end lost 0 bases, and 21 bases lay between the germline ends. The CDR3 DNA sequence: TGTGCCAGCCCTGCCCCCGGGACAACAAGCTCTGGAAACACCATATATTTT. Protein sequence: CASPAPGTTSSGNTIYF.

The CDR3: CASSSPSTGGADEQYF. Here the CDR3 DNA reads TGTGCCAGCAGTTCCCCCTCAACAGGGGGCGCCGACGAGCAGTACTTC. The chain is built from TRBV27 and TRBJ2-7; TRBD1 matches at 9 bases. The germline CDR1 and CDR2 sequences are MNHEY and SMNVEV (reference sequence). This CDR3 comprises 16 residues. With 4 bases clipped from V and 5 bases from J, the junction kept 12 bases outside the gene matches.

This clone was seen once. This chain joins TRBV9 and TRBJ1-1, with a weak D call TRBD1 (5 bases). Germline assignment: CDR1 SGDLS and CDR2 YYNGEE. V shed 3 bases and J shed 4 bases, with 10 bases lying between them. This CDR3 has 13 amino acids. The CDR3 here is CASSAGGITEAFF. The CDR3 DNA follows: TGTGCCAGCAGCGCCGGGGGGATCACTGAAGCTTTCTTT.

DNA for the CDR3: TGTGCCAGCAGGGCCGCCAAAAAAGAAAAACTGTTTTTT. Translating gives CASRAAKKEKLFF. The V and J genes are TRBV28 and TRBJ1-4, with D hard to call. The length of the CDR3 is 13 residues. V lost 6 bases, J lost 8 bases, and 13 bases lay in between. The germline V gene has CDR1 MDHEN and CDR2 SYDVKM.

This chain uses TRBV7-2 with TRBJ2-7, with 9 positions matching TRBD1. This CDR3 comprises 13 residues. The V gene end was trimmed by 3 bases and the J gene end by 6 bases; junction bases not matched to a gene: 3. Germline CDR1 and CDR2: SGHTA and FQGNSA. CDR3 protein: CASSFGTGSEQYF. For the CDR3, the DNA is TGTGCCAGCAGCTTCGGGACAGGGAGCGAGCAGTACTTC. The whole variable domain, remainder taken from reference TRBV7-2 and TRBJ2-7, is GAGVSQSPSNKVTEKGKDVELRCDPISGHTALYWYRQSLGQGLEFLIYFQGNSAPDKSGLPSDRFSAERTGGSVSTLTIQRTQQEDSAVYLCASSFGTGSEQYFGPGTRLTVT.

This chain links TRBV28 with TRBJ1-1; D call uncertain. Trimming pared 5 bases from V and 5 bases from J, leaving 15 bases between. Germline CDR1 MDHEN, CDR2 SYDVKM. The CDR3 covers 14 residues. CDR3 region: CASSIGRPGTEAFF. The CDR3 nucleotides are TGTGCCAGCAGTATCGGCAGACCAGGAACTGAAGCTTTCTTT.

The chain joins TRBV13 to TRBJ1-2; D gene unclear. Trimming shortened V by 0 bases and J by 5 bases, and 10 bases separated the two germline ends. The CDR3 length is 14 residues. The germline V gene has CDR1 PRHDT and CDR2 FYEKMQ (reference sequence). The CDR3 region is CASSLGVRRYGYTF. DNA of the CDR3: TGTGCCAGCAGCTTAGGCGTCAGGAGGTATGGCTACACCTTC.

This clone was observed a single time. The chain carries TRBV25-1 and TRBJ2-7; 12 positions agree with TRBD1. Germline CDR1 reads MGHDK; CDR2 reads SYGVNS. Trimming cost V 7 bases and J 5 bases; bases outside gene matches: 6. This CDR3 region has 14 residues. CDR3 loop: CASNEGQGANEQYF. CDR3 in DNA: TGTGCCAGCAATGAGGGACAGGGGGCGAACGAGCAGTACTTC.

The CDR3: CASSLEPQETQYF. CDR3 coding DNA: TGTGCCAGCAGCTTGGAGCCTCAAGAGACCCAGTACTTC. The V gene is TRBV7-2, the J gene TRBJ2-5; no reliable D call. The CDR3 length is 13 residues. The V end was cut by 3 bases, the J end by 2 bases, with 7 bases between. Germline CDR1 reads SGHTA; CDR2 reads FQGNSA.

J is TRBJ2-1 and V is TRBV13, with unresolved D. There are 18 residues in the CDR3. Per the germline V gene, CDR1 is PRHDT and CDR2 is FYEKMQ (reference sequence). V was pared by 0 bases and J by 0 bases, with 15 bases between. The CDR3 DNA is TGTGCCAGCAGCTTAGGTCGCTTCGGAGCTAGCTCCTACAATGAGCAGTTCTTC. Amino acid sequence: CASSLGRFGASSYNEQFF.

Worth noting for this clone: This specimen includes other DNA sequences encoding the same CDR3. This rearrangement joins TRBV7-6 to TRBJ1-1, with D perhaps matching TRBD1 (5 bases). Trimming removed 1 base at V and 1 base at J, with 7 bases between. CDR1 and CDR2 (germline): SGHVS, FNYEAQ. The CDR3 spans 14 residues. CDR3: CASSLGGGNTEAFF. DNA of the CDR3: TGTGCCAGCAGCTTAGGGGGGGGGAACACTGAAGCTTTCTTT.

The chain couples TRBV11-2 to TRBJ2-7; 8 bases map to TRBD1. The germline CDR1 and CDR2 sequences are SGHAT and FQNNGV. V shed 3 bases and J 1 base; nucleotides not matched to a gene: 11. The CDR3 contains 17 residues. The CDR3 loop is CASSLGTGGPRSYEQYF. For the CDR3, the DNA is TGTGCCAGCAGCTTGGGGACAGGAGGCCCCCGTTCCTACGAGCAGTACTTC.

The chain uses TRBV7-9 and TRBJ2-3; 11 positions match TRBD1. V lost 3 bases and J lost 4; bases outside the gene matches: 3. Germline V gene data show CDR1 as SEHNR and CDR2 as FQNEAQ (reference sequence). This CDR3 has 15 amino acids. CDR3 DNA sequence: TGTGCCAGCAGCTTCGGGACAGGGGGTCCAGATACGCAGTATTTT. It yields the protein CASSFGTGGPDTQYF.